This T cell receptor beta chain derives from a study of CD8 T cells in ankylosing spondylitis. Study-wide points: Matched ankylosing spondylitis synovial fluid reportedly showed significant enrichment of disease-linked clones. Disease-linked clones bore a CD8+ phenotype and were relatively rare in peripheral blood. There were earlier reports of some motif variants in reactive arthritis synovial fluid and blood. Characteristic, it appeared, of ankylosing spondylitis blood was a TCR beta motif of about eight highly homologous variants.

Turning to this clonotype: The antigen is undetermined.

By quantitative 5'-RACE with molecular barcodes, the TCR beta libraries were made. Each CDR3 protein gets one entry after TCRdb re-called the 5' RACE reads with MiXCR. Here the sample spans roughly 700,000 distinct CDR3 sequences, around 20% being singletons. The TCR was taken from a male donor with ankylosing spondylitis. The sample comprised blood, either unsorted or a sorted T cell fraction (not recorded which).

CDR3 sequence reads: CASSLAPQGIEAFF. In nucleotides, the CDR3 is TGTGCCAGCAGCTTAGCCCCCCAGGGGATTGAAGCTTTCTTT. The rearrangement joins TRBV13 to TRBJ1-1; possible D gene TRBD1, 6 bases. Trimming took 1 base from V and 7 from J, leaving 13 bases between them. Germline-derived CDR1 and CDR2 are PRHDT and FYEKMQ (reference sequence). The CDR3 has 14 residues.